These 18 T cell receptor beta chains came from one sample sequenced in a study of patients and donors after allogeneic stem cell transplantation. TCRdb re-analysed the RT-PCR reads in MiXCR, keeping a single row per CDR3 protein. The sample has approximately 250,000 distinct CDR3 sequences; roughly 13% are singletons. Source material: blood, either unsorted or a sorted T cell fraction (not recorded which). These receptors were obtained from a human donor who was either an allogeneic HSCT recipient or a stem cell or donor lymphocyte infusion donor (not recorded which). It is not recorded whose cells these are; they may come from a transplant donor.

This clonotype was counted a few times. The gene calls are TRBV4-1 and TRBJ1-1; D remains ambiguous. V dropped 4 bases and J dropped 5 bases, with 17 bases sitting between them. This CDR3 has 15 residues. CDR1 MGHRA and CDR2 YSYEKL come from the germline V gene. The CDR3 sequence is CASSPPSFQRTEAFF. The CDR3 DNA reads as TGCGCCAGCAGCCCTCCCTCTTTTCAGAGAACTGAAGCTTTCTTT.

CDR3 in amino acids: CASSRGPGEGVNYGYTF. DNA of the CDR3: TGTGCCAGCAGCCGGGGACCCGGGGAGGGGGTTAACTATGGCTACACCTTC. The chain joins TRBV4-2 to TRBJ1-2; D is possibly TRBD1 (6 bases). Germline V gene sequence: CDR1 LGHNA, CDR2 YNFKEQ. V shed 4 bases and J shed 1 base, with 19 bases lying between them. The CDR3 sequence is 17 residues long.

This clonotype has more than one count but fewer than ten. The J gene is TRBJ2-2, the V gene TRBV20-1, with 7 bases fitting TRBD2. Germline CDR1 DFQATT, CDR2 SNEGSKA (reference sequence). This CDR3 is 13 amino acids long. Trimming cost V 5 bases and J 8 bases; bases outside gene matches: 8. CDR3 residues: CSAGGGWEGELFF. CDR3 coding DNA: TGCAGTGCTGGGGGGGGTTGGGAAGGGGAGCTGTTTTTT.

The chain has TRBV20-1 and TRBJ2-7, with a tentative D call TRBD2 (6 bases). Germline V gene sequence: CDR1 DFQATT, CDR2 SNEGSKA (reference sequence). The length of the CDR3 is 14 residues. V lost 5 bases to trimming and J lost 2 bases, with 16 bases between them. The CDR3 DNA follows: TGCAGTGCTGTCCGGGACTTAAAAACCTACGAGCAGTACTTC. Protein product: CSAVRDLKTYEQYF.

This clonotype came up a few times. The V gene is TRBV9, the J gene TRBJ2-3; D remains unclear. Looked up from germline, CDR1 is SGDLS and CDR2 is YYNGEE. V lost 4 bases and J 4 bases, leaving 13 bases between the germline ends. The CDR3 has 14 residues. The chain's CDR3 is CASSSLTGPDTQYF. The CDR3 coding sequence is TGTGCCAGCAGCTCACTCACCGGACCAGATACGCAGTATTTT.

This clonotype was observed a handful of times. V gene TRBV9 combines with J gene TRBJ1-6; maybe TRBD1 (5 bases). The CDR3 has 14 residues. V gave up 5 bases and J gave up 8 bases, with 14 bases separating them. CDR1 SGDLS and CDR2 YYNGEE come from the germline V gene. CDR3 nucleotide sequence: TGTGCCAGCAGGGATACAGGAAAGGATTCACCCCTCCACTTT. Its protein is CASRDTGKDSPLHF.

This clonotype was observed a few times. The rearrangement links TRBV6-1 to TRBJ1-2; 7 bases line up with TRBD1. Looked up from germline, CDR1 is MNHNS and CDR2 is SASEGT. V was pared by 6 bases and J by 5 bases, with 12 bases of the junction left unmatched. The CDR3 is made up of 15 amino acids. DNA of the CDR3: TGTGCCAGCAGCGAAAGACCGGGACAGCCTTATGGCTACACCTTC. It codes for CASSERPGQPYGYTF.

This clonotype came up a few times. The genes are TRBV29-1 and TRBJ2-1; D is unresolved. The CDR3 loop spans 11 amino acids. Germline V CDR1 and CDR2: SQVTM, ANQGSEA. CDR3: CLCEDYNEQFF. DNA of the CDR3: TGCCTCTGTGAGGACTACAATGAGCAGTTCTTC.

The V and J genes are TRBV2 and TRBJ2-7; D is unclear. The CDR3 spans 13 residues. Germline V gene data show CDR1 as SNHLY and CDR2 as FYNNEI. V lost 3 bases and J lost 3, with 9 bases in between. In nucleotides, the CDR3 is TGTGCCAGCAGTGATCTGGGGATCTACGAGCAGTACTTC. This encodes CASSDLGIYEQYF.

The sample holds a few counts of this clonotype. CDR3 protein: CASSLWGMDTEAFF. The DNA for the CDR3 is TGCGCCAGCAGCTTGTGGGGGATGGACACTGAAGCTTTCTTT. V is TRBV5-1 and J is TRBJ1-1, with D possibly matching TRBD1 (5 bases). The V gene lost 1 base and the J gene lost 3 bases, with 10 bases spanning the gap. Germline CDR1 SGHRS, CDR2 YFSETQ. This CDR3 is 14 amino acids long.

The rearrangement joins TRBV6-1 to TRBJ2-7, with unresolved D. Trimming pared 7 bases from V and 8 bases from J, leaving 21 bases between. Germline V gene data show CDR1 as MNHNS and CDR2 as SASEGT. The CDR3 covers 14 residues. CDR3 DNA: TGTGCCAGCAACGACAAAATCCTCACTACGAAGCAGTACTTC. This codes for CASNDKILTTKQYF.

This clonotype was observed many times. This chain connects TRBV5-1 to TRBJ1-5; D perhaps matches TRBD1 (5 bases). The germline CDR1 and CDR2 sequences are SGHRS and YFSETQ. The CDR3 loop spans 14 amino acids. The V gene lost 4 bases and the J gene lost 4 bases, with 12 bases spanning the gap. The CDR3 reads CASSPGTTNQPQHF. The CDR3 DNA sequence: TGCGCCAGCAGCCCTGGGACGACGAATCAGCCCCAGCATTTT.

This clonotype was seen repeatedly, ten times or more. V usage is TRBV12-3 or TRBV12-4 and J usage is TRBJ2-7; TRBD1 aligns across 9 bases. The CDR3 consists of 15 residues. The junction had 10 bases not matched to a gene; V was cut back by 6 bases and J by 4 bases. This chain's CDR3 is CASSPGTGKGYEQYF. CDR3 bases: TGTGCCAGCAGCCCGGGGACAGGGAAAGGGTACGAGCAGTACTTC.

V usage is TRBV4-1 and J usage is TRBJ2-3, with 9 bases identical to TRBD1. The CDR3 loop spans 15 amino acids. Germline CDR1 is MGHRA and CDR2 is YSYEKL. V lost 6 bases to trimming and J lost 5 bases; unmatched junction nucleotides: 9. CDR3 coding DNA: TGCGCCAGCAGACTCGGACAGGGGAAAGGAGATACGCAGTATTTT. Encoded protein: CASRLGQGKGDTQYF.

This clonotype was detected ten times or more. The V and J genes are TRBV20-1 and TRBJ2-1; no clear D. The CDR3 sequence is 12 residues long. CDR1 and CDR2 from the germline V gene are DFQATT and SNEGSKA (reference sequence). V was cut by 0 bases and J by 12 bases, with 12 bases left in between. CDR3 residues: CSARDLHRGQFF. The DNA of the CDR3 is TGCAGTGCTAGAGATCTTCATCGTGGGCAGTTCTTC.

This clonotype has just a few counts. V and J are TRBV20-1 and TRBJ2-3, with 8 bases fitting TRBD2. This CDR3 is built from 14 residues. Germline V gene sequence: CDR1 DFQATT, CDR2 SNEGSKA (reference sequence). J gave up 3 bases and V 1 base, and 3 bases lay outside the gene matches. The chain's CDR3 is CSARVAGGTDTQYF. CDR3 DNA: TGCAGTGCTAGAGTGGCGGGGGGTACAGATACGCAGTATTTT.

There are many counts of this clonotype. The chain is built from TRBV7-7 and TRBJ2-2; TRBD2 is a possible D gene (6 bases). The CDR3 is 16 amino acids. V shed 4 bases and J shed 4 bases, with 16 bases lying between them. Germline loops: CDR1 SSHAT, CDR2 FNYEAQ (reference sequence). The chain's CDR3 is CASSSSGLGATGELFF. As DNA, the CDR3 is TGTGCCAGCAGCTCCTCGGGACTTGGAGCCACCGGGGAGCTGTTTTTT.

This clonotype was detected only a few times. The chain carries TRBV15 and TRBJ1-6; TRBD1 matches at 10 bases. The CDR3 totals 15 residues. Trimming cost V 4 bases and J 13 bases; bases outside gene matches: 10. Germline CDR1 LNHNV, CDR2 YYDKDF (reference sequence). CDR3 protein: CATSTPGQGKMPLHF. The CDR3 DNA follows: TGTGCCACCAGCACTCCGGGACAGGGGAAGATGCCCCTCCACTTT.